The sequence of this T cell receptor beta chain was determined in a study of chemoradiotherapy in HPV16-positive cancers. Clones were sequenced by immunoSEQ multiplex PCR, and TCRdb holds only the in-frame ones, with some missing. The sample yields around 68,000 clones, roughly 86% seen once. The study's findings and limits: Candidate HPV-specific clones and E7-related TCR motifs grew in tumor during treatment. The functional HPV-specific definition rests on just a couple of HPV16-positive patients.

Details on this clone: Its target is unknown.

Trimming left V 7 bases short and J 7 bases short, with 7 bases between. CDR1 and CDR2 from the germline V gene are SEHNR and FQNEAQ (reference sequence). The CDR3 sequence is 10 residues long. Specimen: blood, collected from a patient who underwent chemoradiotherapy. The chain has TRBV7-9 and TRBJ1-1; no reliable D call. The receptor's source is a human donor with HPV-associated anogenital cancer. Here the CDR3 DNA reads TGTGCCAGCACCCAAAATGAAGCTTTCTTT. This sequence encodes CASTQNEAFF.